The sequence of this T cell receptor (beta chain) was determined in a study of TIL therapy for anti-PD-1-resistant metastatic lung cancer. Study details: Tumors were harvested before any PD-1/PD-L1 blockade.

The ends lost 6 bases at V and 4 bases at J; junction bases unmatched: 5. Per the germline V gene, CDR1 is SQVTM and CDR2 is ANQGSEA. The CDR3 sequence is 13 residues long. The time point here: pre-treatment sample, taken before nivolumab and TIL therapy. The immunoSEQ assay was v3. Here immunoSEQ multiplex PCR was the method, and the copy in TCRdb shows in-frame clones only, minus some. The sample lists approximately 57,000 clones, 80% to 90% occurring once. The TCR was taken from a person aged 25-85 years with non-small cell lung cancer. The chain links TRBV29-1 to TRBJ2-7, with 11 bases matching TRBD2. The sequences come from blood, collected at baseline. In DNA, the CDR3 is TGCAGCGTGGGGGGACTAGCGGCGTACGAGCAGTACTTC. Translating gives CSVGGLAAYEQYF.